The rows below give T cell receptor beta chains drawn from one sample of a study of blood T cell repertoires in COVID-19. Some clones are missing from TCRdb's copy, which holds only in-frame ones; the method was immunoSEQ multiplex PCR. The sample lists around 99,000 clones, about 87% occurring once. The source material was peripheral blood. Every receptor here comes from a woman aged 45-60 years with acute or convalescent COVID-19. The CDR3 runs from the conserved cysteine through the conserved F or W. A D gene is named only where the DNA matches it firmly. The listing skips clone size in some rows; elsewhere it reads once, few, many or a size class.

clone_size j_call v_call d_call cdr3_aa cdr3_nt
NA TRBJ1-3 TRBV7-2 TRBD1 CASTRQGAPSSGNTIYF TGTGCCAGCACTAGACAGGGGGCCCCTAGCTCTGGAAACACCATATATTTT
NA TRBJ1-6 TRBV19 TRBD1 CASRPHYARQGPNSPLHF TGTGCCAGTAGACCCCACTATGCCAGACAGGGACCAAATTCACCCCTCCACTTT
NA TRBJ1-4 TRBV5-1 TRBD1 CASRPLGTANEKLFF TGCGCCAGCAGACCTCTCGGGACAGCTAATGAAAAACTGTTTTTT
NA TRBJ2-5 TRBV5-6 TRBD1 CASSLDRGELTQYF TGTGCCAGCAGCTTGGACAGGGGCGAGCTGACCCAGTACTTC
few TRBJ1-6 TRBV15 NA CATTFGPNSPLHF TGTGCCACCACGTTTGGGCCTAATTCACCCCTCCACTTT
once TRBJ1-3 TRBV14 TRBD1 CASSDRGPGNTIYF TGTGCCAGCAGCGACAGGGGGCCTGGAAACACCATATATTTT
few TRBJ2-3 TRBV2 NA CASQRHFLTDTQYF TGTGCCAGCCAACGACATTTCCTCACAGATACGCAGTATTTT
NA TRBJ1-1 TRBV7-9 TRBD1 CASSSTGGRTEAFF TGTGCCAGCAGCTCGACAGGGGGGCGGACTGAAGCTTTCTTT
NA TRBJ1-4 TRBV28 TRBD1 CASSLGTGGEKLFF TGTGCCAGCAGTTTAGGGACAGGCGGGGAAAAACTGTTTTTT
NA TRBJ1-1 TRBV30 TRBD1 CAWSMTGKSEAFF TGTGCCTGGTCGATGACAGGGAAATCTGAAGCTTTCTTT